This is a list of T cell receptor beta chains from one sample in a study of blood T cell repertoires in COVID-19. The assay was immunoSEQ multiplex PCR, and TCRdb's table has in-frame clones only and misses some. The repertoire includes about 430,000 clones, approximately 91% of them detected once, and about 1.5% sits in the top ten. Sequenced input: PBMCs or T cells enriched from blood (not recorded which). These receptors originate from a woman aged 18 to 35 who had been exposed to COVID-19. CDR3s include the opening cysteine and the closing phenylalanine or tryptophan. A D gene is named only where the DNA matches it firmly. The size of a clone is reported for some rows only, either as once, few or many, or as a class for expanded clones.

-,TRBJ2-1,-,TRBV7-2,TGTGCCAGTGGGGAGTTCTACAATGAGCAGTTCTTC,CASGEFYNEQFF
-,TRBJ2-3,TRBD2,TRBV5-8,TGTGCCAGCAGCCCGGGACTAGCGGGGGGGACAGATACGCAGTATTTT,CASSPGLAGGTDTQYF
-,TRBJ2-3,-,TRBV5-1,TGCGCCAGCAGCGTCGACAGTTCTGTCACAGATACGCAGTATTTT,CASSVDSSVTDTQYF
-,TRBJ1-5,-,TRBV28,TGTGCCAGCAGTTTCCGTGACAGCGGCAATCAGCCCCAGCATTTT,CASSFRDSGNQPQHF
-,TRBJ1-2,-,TRBV7-2,TGTGCCAGCAGCCACGACAGAAACTATGGCTACACCTTC,CASSHDRNYGYTF
-,TRBJ2-7,TRBD2,TRBV28,TGTGCCAGCAGACGCGGACTAGCGGGAACCTACGAGCAGTACTTC,CASRRGLAGTYEQYF
once,TRBJ1-4,-,TRBV4-2,TGTGCCAGCAGCCATTGGTTGACAGGTTATCTAGGTGAAAAACTGTTTTTT,CASSHWLTGYLGEKLFF
-,TRBJ2-1,TRBD1,TRBV29-1,TGCAGCGTTGTCGACAGGGGGCGCAATGAGCAGTTCTTC,CSVVDRGRNEQFF
-,TRBJ2-3,-,TRBV27,TGTGCCAGCAGTCCCAGTCCCAGCACAGATACGCAGTATTTT,CASSPSPSTDTQYF
-,TRBJ2-7,TRBD2,TRBV28,TGTGCCAGCAGTGGTGCGGGGGGGTATCTGCAGTACTTC,CASSGAGGYLQYF
once,TRBJ2-7,TRBD1,TRBV15,TGTGCCACCAGCGGGAGCAAGGGACAGGAAACCTACGAGCAGTACTTC,CATSGSKGQETYEQYF
-,TRBJ1-5,-,TRBV30,TGTGCCTGGAGTCGGGAGGGGGTGTTCAACGGGGGCAATCAGCCCCAGCATTTT,CAWSREGVFNGGNQPQHF
-,TRBJ2-5,TRBD1,TRBV19,TGTGCCAGTAGTATTGGGACAGGGGCGTACCAAGAGACCCAGTACTTC,CASSIGTGAYQETQYF
-,TRBJ2-5,TRBD2,TRBV27,TGTGCCAGCAGCTCACCGGGACTAGCGGGAGCTGTTACGGAGACCCAGTACTTC,CASSSPGLAGAVTETQYF
once,TRBJ2-1,TRBD2,TRBV24-1,TGTGCCACCAGCCATACTAGCGGGACCAGGGCTAGAGGGGGGAATGAGCAGTTCTTC,CATSHTSGTRARGGNEQFF
-,TRBJ1-1,-,TRBV28,TGTGCCAGCAAATTAGGGGGGGCGAGGACTGAAGCTTTCTTT,CASKLGGARTEAFF
few,TRBJ1-2,-,TRBV2,TGTGCCAGCAGGACCAAAGGGGCCTATGGCTACACCTTC,CASRTKGAYGYTF
-,TRBJ1-6,-,TRBV7-8,TGTGCCAGCAGCTTGGGGAGCTCCTATAATTCACCCCTCCACTTT,CASSLGSSYNSPLHF
-,TRBJ2-5,-,TRBV11-2,TGTGCCAGCAGCTTCGCACCCGAAGACAGCCGACGGGAGACCCAGTACTTC,CASSFAPEDSRRETQYF
-,TRBJ1-1,TRBD1,TRBV2,TGTGCCAGCAGTGGCCTGGACAGGGAGAACACTGAAGCTTTCTTT,CASSGLDRENTEAFF
-,TRBJ2-5,-,TRBV18,TGTGCCAGCTCAAGGACCAGCGGCGAGACCCAGTACTTC,CASSRTSGETQYF
-,TRBJ2-2,-,TRBV20-1,TGCAGTGCTAGTGGTCAGGGCGGGGAGCTGTTTTTT,CSASGQGGELFF
-,TRBJ2-7,-,TRBV6-5,TGTGCCAGCAGCCCCTTCGGGGGCGGGGGTTACGAGCAGTACTTC,CASSPFGGGGYEQYF
-,TRBJ1-2,-,TRBV5-5,TGTGCCAGCAGCCCCGGGACAATTGGAGGCTACACCTTC,CASSPGTIGGYTF
-,TRBJ1-2,-,TRBV5-6,TGTGCCAGCAGCCCCGCGGGGGCTTTGGACTATGGCTACACCTTC,CASSPAGALDYGYTF
-,TRBJ1-2,TRBD1,TRBV28,TGTGCCAGCAGTTCCGGGACAGGGGTTCGCTATGGCTACACCTTC,CASSSGTGVRYGYTF
-,TRBJ2-7,-,TRBV20-1,TGCAGTGCTAAGGGACTCTACGAGCAGTACTTC,CSAKGLYEQYF
-,TRBJ1-6,-,TRBV6-2/TRBV6-3,TGTGCCAGCAGTTATCGCGGACAGCTTAATTCACCCCTCCACTTT,CASSYRGQLNSPLHF
-,TRBJ2-7,TRBD2,TRBV27,TGTGCCAGCAGTTCCTTTCAGCGGGGGGCCTCCTACGAGCAGTACTTC,CASSSFQRGASYEQYF
once,TRBJ2-7,-,TRBV5-6,TGTGCCAGCAGCTTGGATTCTGGTAGTTCCCTTGACGAGCAGTACTTC,CASSLDSGSSLDEQYF
-,TRBJ2-7,-,TRBV4-1,TGCGCCAGCAGCCAAGAAAGCCTTTACTACGAGCAGTACTTC,CASSQESLYYEQYF
-,TRBJ2-1,TRBD2,TRBV7-2,TGTGCCAGCAGCTCCCGGACTAGCGGGGCTGGCCATCAGTTCTTC,CASSSRTSGAGHQFF